Listed here is a single T cell receptor (beta chain). The source of the sample is a study of blood T cell repertoires in COVID-19. Overall study context: Italy, Spain and the United States were the sources of the convalescent and acute COVID-19 samples. From T cells, B-cell-depleted T cells, or PBMCs came the material, which was cDNA or gDNA.

The CDR3 spans 13 residues. Trimming pared 2 bases from V and 1 base from J, leaving 8 bases between. Germline loops: CDR1 GTSNPN, CDR2 SVGIG (reference sequence). Per the study methods: It was from reference gene primer amplification that nucleated cell counts were estimated. The data were produced by immunoSEQ multiplex PCR, yet TCRdb's version contains in-frame clones alone and is incomplete. That table supplies the V and J calls and clone size; D and trimming were determined from the DNA. The profile shows roughly 200,000 clones, around 83% of them singletons. The receptor was isolated from a man in his forties with active or convalescent COVID-19. Input material: peripheral blood. V and J are TRBV30 and TRBJ1-1; unclear D gene. Here the CDR3 DNA reads TGTGCCTGGAGTTTTACAGCGAACACTGAAGCTTTCTTT. It is translated as CAWSFTANTEAFF.